This T cell receptor beta chain stems from a study of T cells in localized non-small cell lung cancer. The study's findings and limits: Sequence data derive from only one tumor region, so heterogeneity remains possible. Out of the top 100 tumor clones, a median approximately 57 were seen in adjacent lung.

Neighboring lung without atypia was obtained no less than 2 cm from the tumor margin. The CDR3 contains 14 residues. Trimming took 10 bases from V and 3 from J; bases not matched to a gene: 11. Per the germline V gene, CDR1 is MNHGY and CDR2 is SAAAGT. A few counts support this clone. Its antigen is unknown. TCRdb's copy holds only in-frame clones and misses some; the assay was immunoSEQ multiplex PCR. The repertoire holds about 1,500 clones, 20% to 30% seen once, with about two fifths in the top ten. V and J are TRBV6-8 and TRBJ2-5; TRBD2 matches at 7 bases. The sample here was normal lung tissue next to the tumor, taken before any cancer treatment. This TCR came from a man between 40 and 70 years old with stage III lung adenocarcinoma. CDR3 sequence (DNA): TGTGCCATCGGTCCGGGGACTATGGAAGAGACCCAGTACTTC. Translating gives CAIGPGTMEETQYF.